This entry is about one TCR beta chain. Its specificity is unknown. TCRalpha and TCRbeta libraries used 5'RACE with constant-segment primers and UMIs. TCRdb passed the 5' RACE reads through MiXCR, listing each CDR3 protein once. Of 470,000 or so distinct CDR3 sequences listed, 15% to 20% are singletons. This sample is drawn from a study of T-cell memory formation after mild COVID-19. Study-wide background: TCR clusters showed largely donor specificity.

The study's findings and limits: Chiefly within CM and EM were the contracting CD4+ clones; CD8+ ones were within EMRA. Pre-infection memory showed some responding clones, and this suggested that cross-reactive memory joined.

This CDR3 is 16 amino acids long. In germline, CDR1 is LGHNA, CDR2 YSLEER. Trimming left V 0 bases short and J 2 bases short, with 12 bases between. This clonotype originated in a man aged 18-30 years who had mild COVID-19 (a few samples of this study predate the infection). Cell type and time point are not known. The material sequenced was PBMCs or a T cell subset sorted from them (not recorded which). The chain combines TRBV4-3 with TRBJ2-3; D is possibly TRBD1 or TRBD2 (6 bases each). CDR3 in amino acids: CASSQDTRGHTDTQYF. In DNA form, the CDR3 reads TGCGCCAGCAGCCAAGACACGCGGGGACACACAGATACGCAGTATTTT.